Following are 5 T cell receptor beta chains from one sample sequenced in a study of blood T cell repertoires in COVID-19. Some clones are missing from TCRdb's copy, which holds only in-frame ones; the method was immunoSEQ multiplex PCR. The data contain fewer than 300,000 clones, roughly 84% of them seen just once; the ten biggest clones take up approximately 0.94%. Sequencing used peripheral blood. These receptor sequences come from a human donor with COVID-19, enrolled during active disease. The donor label of this sample is uncertain.

The chain recombines TRBV6-4 with TRBJ2-4, with 9 bases matching TRBD1. Germline V lookup: CDR1 MRHNA, CDR2 SNTAGT. The CDR3 covers 14 residues. The J segment lost 4 bases and the V segment lost 7 bases, leaving 5 bases of the junction unmatched. The CDR3 DNA reads as TGTGCCAGCACTACGGACAGGGGAAAAAACATTCAGTACTTC. Encoded protein: CASTTDRGKNIQYF.

The chain is built from TRBV28 and TRBJ1-5; tentative D call: TRBD1 (5 bases). CDR1 is MDHEN, CDR2 SYDVKM, per germline. Trimming removed 8 bases from V and 3 bases from J, with 8 bases in between. This CDR3 is 12 amino acids long. This CDR3 reads CASGADNQPQHF. CDR3 nucleotide sequence: TGTGCCAGCGGGGCAGACAATCAGCCCCAGCATTTT.

V is TRBV2 and J is TRBJ2-5; 7 nucleotides agree with TRBD1. The CDR3 is 14 amino acids. After removal of 5 bases from V and 1 base from J, the junction contained 4 bases not matched to a gene. Looked up from germline, CDR1 is SNHLY and CDR2 is FYNNEI. The CDR3 reads CASSQRGPQETQYF. CDR3 sequence (DNA): TGTGCCAGCAGTCAAAGGGGGCCCCAAGAGACCCAGTACTTC.

The gene calls are TRBV29-1 and TRBJ1-4, with D tentatively TRBD1 (5 bases). CDR1 and CDR2 from the germline V gene are SQVTM and ANQGSEA. V was cut by 6 bases and J by 2 bases, with 10 bases left in between. CDR3 length: 13 residues. The CDR3 reads CSVLGGTNEKLFF. In DNA form, the CDR3 reads TGCAGCGTGTTGGGGGGGACTAATGAAAAACTGTTTTTT.

The CDR3 here is CASSQTGDTEAFF. As DNA, the CDR3 is TGTGCCAGCAGCCAAACAGGAGACACTGAAGCTTTCTTT. V and J are TRBV3-1 (or the pseudogene TRBV3-2) and TRBJ1-1; D may be TRBD1 (5 bases). The CDR3 loop spans 13 amino acids. V shed 2 bases and J shed 3 bases, with 7 bases lying between them. Germline V gene lookup returns CDR1 LGHDT and CDR2 YNNKEL (reference sequence).